Described below is a single T cell receptor beta chain sequence and its context. Its antigen is currently unknown. This CDR3 is built from 12 residues. Germline V gene data show CDR1 as MNHEY and CDR2 as SVGEGT. The ends were cut back, 5 bases at V and 4 bases at J, with 6 bases in the middle. These data come from a study of T cell responses to AZD1222 COVID-19 vaccine. Findings and caveats of the study: Repertoires were obtained solely post-peak T cell response. Dominant at 160-218 and 743-854, vaccine-associated CD4 TCRs also spanned spike. Following two doses of AZD1222, Spike-specific TCR breadth and depth rose. White British ancestry dominated among donors, who included more females, and clonal diversity was possibly underestimated.

The assay was immunoSEQ multiplex PCR, and TCRdb's table has in-frame clones only and misses some. The sample records around 99,000 clones, roughly 92% being singletons. The sample here was peripheral blood, taken on day 0 of AZD1222 vaccination. The chain couples TRBV6-2 or TRBV6-3 to TRBJ2-1, with D hard to call. The clonotype originates from an adult in good health. The CDR3 loop reads CASSKQYNEQFF. In nucleotides, the CDR3 is TGTGCCAGCAGTAAACAGTACAATGAGCAGTTCTTC.